This TCR beta chain was observed in a study of blood T cell repertoires in COVID-19. Study-wide background: Sources were T cells, B-cell-depleted T cells, or PBMCs; the material itself was cDNA or gDNA.

V lost 4 bases, J lost 1 base, and 13 bases lay in between. CDR1 is ENHRY, CDR2 SYGVKD, per germline. There are 15 residues in the CDR3. Produced via immunoSEQ multiplex PCR; TCRdb's table is partial and in-frame only. The sample holds 150,000 to 200,000 clones, over 75% seen once. The gene calls are TRBV10-3 and TRBJ1-1, with D uncertain. Sequenced sample: peripheral blood. The sequence derives from a woman of 80 years or more with acute or convalescent COVID-19. The CDR3 loop reads CAISAMKGGNTEAFF. The CDR3 DNA reads as TGTGCCATCAGTGCGATGAAAGGAGGGAACACTGAAGCTTTCTTT.